The source of this TCR beta chain is a study of blood T cell repertoires in COVID-19. In the study overall: Samples of COVID-19 (acute and convalescent) were obtained from the United States, Italy and Spain. The cDNA or gDNA used as material had been derived from T cells, B-cell-depleted T cells, or PBMCs.

The CDR3 spans 13 residues. The V gene lost 6 bases and the J gene lost 11 bases, with 16 bases spanning the gap. Germline CDR1 is MNHEY and CDR2 is SMNVEV (reference sequence). Original data processing: Amplifying reference gene primers gave estimates of nucleated cell counts. Repertoires were generated with immunoSEQ multiplex PCR, while TCRdb's copy carries only in-frame clones and drops some. V, J and clone size are those of that table, while D and trimming were read from the DNA. The sample lists 180,000 or so clones, approximately 85% occurring once. Sequences were obtained from peripheral blood. This rearrangement joins TRBV27 to TRBJ1-4; possible D gene TRBD1, 6 bases. This TCR came from a woman aged 55 to 70 with acute or convalescent COVID-19. Written as DNA, the CDR3 is TGTGCCAGCAGCCCCCTACAGGGTATTAAACTGTTTTTT. Translation gives CASSPLQGIKLFF.